This T cell receptor (beta chain) was captured in a study of blood T cell repertoires in COVID-19. Study as a whole: Samples of COVID-19 (acute and convalescent) were obtained from the United States, Italy and Spain.

A single count supports this clone. Authors' processing steps: The assay estimated nucleated cells by amplifying reference gene primers. Clones were sequenced by immunoSEQ multiplex PCR, and TCRdb holds only the in-frame ones, with some missing. The D gene and trimming were derived from the DNA, and the V and J assignments and clone size from that table. The table shows fewer than 350,000 clones, with approximately 90% occurring only once. The germline gives CDR1 SGHDT, CDR2 YYEEEE. Trimming cost V 4 bases and J 3 bases, with 10 bases left between them. The length of the CDR3 is 13 residues. The origin of this receptor is a man aged 30-40 years with COVID-19, enrolled during active disease. Material: peripheral blood. This chain connects TRBV5-6 to TRBJ1-2; possible D gene TRBD1, 5 bases. The CDR3 nucleotides read TGTGCCAGCAGCACGGACACCTACTATGGCTACACCTTC. Translation: CASSTDTYYGYTF.